These 31 T cell receptor beta chains were sequenced from one sample in a study of tumor-infiltrating lymphocytes in localized non-small cell lung cancer. Generated by immunoSEQ multiplex PCR, the TCRdb table keeps only in-frame clones and is missing some. The data hold around 16,000 clones, with just under 80% observed a single time. The sample was lung tumor tissue. The receptors originated from a human donor with non-small cell lung cancer.

On this clone itself: Mismatch with germline at one junction end may stem from a read error. The chain links TRBV7-9 to TRBJ2-3; D is unclear. CDR1 is SEHNR and CDR2 is FQNEAQ in the germline V gene (reference sequence). This CDR3 is 9 amino acids long. The CDR3: CASSSQLSF. As DNA, the CDR3 is TGTGCCAGCAGCTCTCAACTCTCTTTT.

The DNA for the CDR3 is TGTGCCAGTAGTCCTGGACAGGGGAACACTGAAGCTTTCTTT. It translates to CASSPGQGNTEAFF. The V gene is TRBV19, the J gene TRBJ1-1, with TRBD1 matching 8 bases. The CDR3 covers 14 residues. After removal of 5 bases from V and 1 base from J, the junction contained 3 bases not matched to a gene. Germline CDR1 LNHDA, CDR2 SQIVND (reference sequence).

V usage is TRBV7-7 and J usage is TRBJ2-5, with 13 bases aligning to TRBD2. The germline gives CDR1 SSHAT, CDR2 FNYEAQ (reference sequence). V dropped 5 bases and J dropped 2; count of bases not matched to a gene: 5. The CDR3 covers 16 residues. CDR3 sequence: CASSLGTSGAQETQYF. The CDR3 DNA follows: TGTGCCAGCAGCCTAGGGACTAGCGGGGCACAAGAGACCCAGTACTTC.

The rearrangement links TRBV7-3 to TRBJ2-2; D unresolved. Germline-derived CDR1 and CDR2 are SGHTA and FQGTGA. The CDR3 totals 13 residues. The ends were cut back, 8 bases at V and 6 bases at J, with 13 bases in the middle. The CDR3 bases are TGTGCCAGCGGTCGCGTCCGATCCGGGGAGCTGTTTTTT. This translates into CASGRVRSGELFF.

The J gene is TRBJ2-5, the V gene TRBV4-2, with D perhaps TRBD1 or TRBD2 (5 bases each). Trimming removed 1 base at V and 2 bases at J, with 11 bases between. This CDR3 has 15 residues. Germline V gene lookup returns CDR1 LGHNA and CDR2 YNFKEQ. The CDR3 region is CASSQAPGGQETQYF. The DNA for the CDR3 is TGTGCCAGCAGCCAAGCCCCTGGGGGACAAGAGACCCAGTACTTC.

The chain carries TRBV7-2 and TRBJ2-3; D might be TRBD1 or TRBD2, each matching 6 bases. The CDR3 is 16 amino acids. The ends were cut back, 8 bases at V and 2 bases at J, with 20 bases in the middle. Per the germline V gene, CDR1 is SGHTA and CDR2 is FQGNSA. The CDR3 region is CASSSGVRGNTDTQYF. CDR3 in DNA: TGTGCCAGCTCCTCAGGGGTCCGCGGGAACACAGATACGCAGTATTTT.

This chain uses TRBV5-4 with TRBJ2-5; D perhaps matches TRBD1 (6 bases). Deletions cut 4 bases from V and 4 bases from J, with 17 bases between. The germline CDR1 and CDR2 sequences are SGHNT and YYREEE (reference sequence). CDR3 length equals 15 residues. CDR3 nucleotide sequence: TGTGCCAGCAGCGGACCACTCGGACAGACAGAGACCCAGTACTTC. Its translation is CASSGPLGQTETQYF. Supplemented by reference TRBV5-4 and TRBJ2-5, the full variable domain reads ETGVTQSPTHLIKTRGQQVTLRCSSQSGHNTVSWYQQALGQGPQFIFQYYREEENGRGNFPPRFSGLQFPNYSSELNVNALELDDSALYLCASSGPLGQTETQYFGPGTRLLVL.

CDR3 sequence: CASSQSLPGDYEQYF. In nucleotides, the CDR3 is TGCGCCAGCAGCCAATCACTACCAGGGGACTACGAGCAGTACTTC. The genes are TRBV4-3 and TRBJ2-7, with TRBD1 as a possible D gene (6 bases). The CDR3 is 15 amino acids. Trimming cost V 2 bases and J 3 bases, with 14 bases left between them. Germline CDR1 reads LGHNA; CDR2 reads YSLEER.

V gene TRBV5-1 combines with J gene TRBJ1-1; D gene uncertain. Trimming stripped 4 bases from V and 0 bases from J, with 13 bases between. Germline V CDR1 and CDR2: SGHRS, YFSETQ. This CDR3 region has 15 residues. The CDR3 bases are TGCGCCAGCAGCCGATCTCAGAGTATGAACACTGAAGCTTTCTTT. Protein: CASSRSQSMNTEAFF.

The CDR3, as DNA: TGCGCCAGCAGCCAGAGAGGACAGGGGGCGTCCTACGAGCAGTACTTC. Encoded protein: CASSQRGQGASYEQYF. V is TRBV4-1 and J is TRBJ2-7; TRBD1 agrees at 11 bases. Unmatched junction bases numbered 5, after V lost 3 bases and J lost 1 base. The CDR3 is made up of 16 amino acids. CDR1 and CDR2 (germline): MGHRA, YSYEKL.

This rearrangement joins TRBV27 to TRBJ1-1; D remains ambiguous. Germline lookup yields CDR1 MNHEY and CDR2 SMNVEV (reference sequence). Deletions cut 1 base from V and 4 bases from J, with 16 bases between. The CDR3 covers 16 residues. The DNA for the CDR3 is TGTGCCAGCAGTTTATATTACGGGGAGGGATTCACTGAAGCTTTCTTT. Amino acids: CASSLYYGEGFTEAFF.

The chain links TRBV7-2 to TRBJ1-1; D is unresolved. V lost 3 bases and J lost 0, with 8 bases in between. The CDR3 is made up of 14 amino acids. Germline assignment: CDR1 SGHTA and CDR2 FQGNSA. The CDR3 here is CASSFRTVNTEAFF. DNA for the CDR3: TGTGCCAGCAGCTTCAGGACGGTGAACACTGAAGCTTTCTTT.

The chain carries TRBV28 and TRBJ2-5, with 10 positions matching TRBD2. Germline CDR1 reads MDHEN; CDR2 reads SYDVKM. Trimming took 6 bases from V and 2 from J; bases not matched to a gene: 3. The length of the CDR3 is 14 residues. The DNA of the CDR3 is TGTGCCAGCAGATTAGCGGGGGGACAAGAGACCCAGTACTTC. Encoded protein: CASRLAGGQETQYF. Full variable domain (outside the CDR3, taken from reference TRBV28 and TRBJ2-5): DVKVTQSSRYLVKRTGEKVFLECVQDMDHENMFWYRQDPGLGLRLIYFSYDVKMKEKGDIPEGYSVSREKKERFSLILESASTNQTSMYLCASRLAGGQETQYFGPGTRLLVL.

CDR3 bases: TGTGCCAGCAGTTTAGAGCGGGACAGACAGTTAGGGAACTATGGCTACACCTTC. This sequence encodes CASSLERDRQLGNYGYTF. The chain is built from TRBV27 and TRBJ1-2, with 7 bases aligning to TRBD1. V lost 2 bases and J lost 2; bases outside the gene matches: 14. Per the germline V gene, CDR1 is MNHEY and CDR2 is SMNVEV (reference sequence). This CDR3 has 18 residues.

The chain recombines TRBV11-2 with TRBJ1-3; D unclear. V lost 7 bases to trimming and J lost 3 bases, with 7 bases between them. Germline V gene sequence: CDR1 SGHAT, CDR2 FQNNGV. The CDR3 runs to 12 residues. The CDR3 sequence is CASTPVGNTIYF. CDR3 in DNA: TGTGCCAGCACTCCCGTTGGAAACACCATATATTTT. Variable domain in full (rest from reference TRBV11-2 and TRBJ1-3): EAGVAQSPRYKIIEKRQSVAFWCNPISGHATLYWYQQILGQGPKLLIQFQNNGVVDDSQLPKDRFSAERLKGVDSTLKIQPAKLEDSAVYLCASTPVGNTIYFGEGSWLTVV.

CDR3 sequence (DNA): TGTGCCACCAGCAGGGGTAGGGCAACTAATGAAAAACTGTTTTTT. Encoded protein: CATSRGRATNEKLFF. The V call is TRBV15, the J call TRBJ1-4; no clear D gene. This CDR3 has 15 residues. The V and J ends lost 3 bases and 0 bases respectively, with 8 bases between them. The germline V gene encodes CDR1 LNHNV and CDR2 YYDKDF (reference sequence).

The chain couples TRBV7-2 to TRBJ2-1; D perhaps matches TRBD2 (6 bases). The CDR3 spans 15 residues. CDR1 is SGHTA and CDR2 is FQGNSA in the germline V gene. V was clipped by 1 base and J by 7 bases, with 14 bases between them. CDR3 sequence reads: CASSLDGGVWNEQFF. The CDR3 DNA sequence: TGTGCCAGCAGCTTAGACGGGGGAGTATGGAATGAGCAGTTCTTC.

This clone was counted a few times. This sequence joins TRBV5-4 and TRBJ1-2; possibly TRBD1 for D (5 bases). Trimming pared 5 bases from V and 6 bases from J, leaving 11 bases between. The germline CDR1 and CDR2 sequences are SGHNT and YYREEE (reference sequence). This CDR3 comprises 12 residues. CDR3 sequence reads: CASSVRGDGYTF. Here the CDR3 DNA reads TGTGCCAGCAGTGTTCGAGGGGATGGCTACACCTTC.

The rearrangement joins TRBV19 to TRBJ1-6; 7 nucleotides agree with TRBD1. The germline CDR1 and CDR2 sequences are LNHDA and SQIVND (reference sequence). The trim removed 5 bases at V and 6 bases at J, leaving 10 bases unmatched. This CDR3 has 16 residues. The CDR3 loop reads CASSSGIGGGNSPLHF. CDR3 DNA: TGTGCCAGTAGTTCAGGTATAGGGGGCGGTAATTCACCCCTCCACTTT.

This clone was counted once. This chain connects TRBV7-9 to TRBJ1-4, with D maybe TRBD1 (5 bases). The germline CDR1 and CDR2 sequences are SEHNR and FQNEAQ (reference sequence). V lost 1 base, J lost 7 bases, and 13 bases lay in between. The CDR3 length is 15 residues. The CDR3 DNA sequence: TGTGCCAGCAGCTTAGAGTCGGGGAGGGGTGAAAAACTGTTTTTT. Its protein is CASSLESGRGEKLFF. The full variable domain, completed using reference TRBV7-9 and TRBJ1-4, is DTGVSQNPRHKITKRGQNVTFRCDPISEHNRLYWYRQTLGQGPEFLTYFQNEAQLEKSRLLSDRFSAERPKGSFSTLEIQRTEQGDSAMYLCASSLESGRGEKLFFGSGTQLSVL.

The chain carries TRBV10-3 and TRBJ1-1, with a weak D call TRBD1 (6 bases). Germline CDR1 ENHRY, CDR2 SYGVKD. V shed 5 bases and J shed 3 bases, with 16 bases lying between them. The CDR3 has 15 amino acids. Here the CDR3 reads CAISNGDRKYTEAFF. The CDR3 region has the DNA TGTGCCATCAGTAACGGAGACAGGAAATACACTGAAGCTTTCTTT.

This chain uses TRBV5-1 with TRBJ2-7; D may be TRBD1 (6 bases). This CDR3 region has 14 residues. Looked up from germline, CDR1 is SGHRS and CDR2 is YFSETQ. V lost 1 base and J lost 2, with 10 bases in between. The CDR3 DNA follows: TGCGCCAGCAGCTTGTGGGGGCTCACCTACGAGCAGTACTTC. This translates into CASSLWGLTYEQYF.

The chain recombines TRBV28 with TRBJ2-7, with D uncertain. V lost 4 bases and J 0 bases, leaving 10 bases between the germline ends. CDR1 and CDR2 (germline): MDHEN, SYDVKM. The CDR3 totals 14 residues. Written as DNA, the CDR3 is TGTGCCAGCAGTTCCTGGACCGGCTCCTACGAGCAGTACTTC. It codes for CASSSWTGSYEQYF. The whole variable domain, remainder taken from reference TRBV28 and TRBJ2-7, is DVKVTQSSRYLVKRTGEKVFLECVQDMDHENMFWYRQDPGLGLRLIYFSYDVKMKEKGDIPEGYSVSREKKERFSLILESASTNQTSMYLCASSSWTGSYEQYFGPGTRLTVT.

The CDR3 sequence is CASSLLGRNTEAFF. CDR3 in DNA: TGCGCCAGCAGCTTGCTAGGGAGGAACACTGAAGCTTTCTTT. The J gene is TRBJ1-1, the V gene TRBV5-1; D is uncertain. Trimming shortened V by 1 base and J by 1 base, and 8 bases separated the two germline ends. Per germline, CDR1 SGHRS and CDR2 YFSETQ. CDR3 length equals 14 residues.

The chain carries TRBV7-2 and TRBJ1-5; D not certain. The CDR3 contains 13 residues. Germline V gene lookup returns CDR1 SGHTA and CDR2 FQGNSA. Trimming took 7 bases from V and 3 from J, leaving 10 bases between them. In DNA form, the CDR3 reads TGTGCCAGCACCTCATTAGTCAATCAGCCCCAGCATTTT. Translated: CASTSLVNQPQHF. Based on the CDR3 plus reference TRBV7-2 and TRBJ1-5, the full variable domain is GAGVSQSPSNKVTEKGKDVELRCDPISGHTALYWYRQSLGQGLEFLIYFQGNSAPDKSGLPSDRFSAERTGGSVSTLTIQRTQQEDSAVYLCASTSLVNQPQHFGDGTRLSIL.

This clone was seen a few times. The rearrangement links TRBV19 to TRBJ1-3; TRBD1 agrees at 7 bases. The CDR3 length is 15 residues. With V trimmed by 7 bases and J by 0 bases, 6 bases remained unmatched. Looked up from germline, CDR1 is LNHDA and CDR2 is SQIVND (reference sequence). This CDR3 is CASTDRVRSGNTIYF. As DNA, the CDR3 is TGTGCCAGTACCGACAGGGTACGCTCTGGAAACACCATATATTTT.

This clone was counted only a few times. The rearrangement joins TRBV28 to TRBJ1-6, with D perhaps matching TRBD1 (6 bases). With 10 bases removed from V and 8 bases from J, the gap between germline ends came to 21 bases. CDR3 length: 15 amino acids. The V gene's germline CDR1 is MDHEN and CDR2 SYDVKM. This CDR3 is CATTRQDSGDSPLHF. CDR3 bases: TGTGCCACCACCCGACAGGACTCGGGGGATTCACCCCTCCACTTT.

This clone turned up a few times. The chain uses TRBV5-8 and TRBJ1-4; 9 nucleotides match TRBD1. Germline V gene lookup returns CDR1 SGHTS and CDR2 YDEGEE. The CDR3 has 15 residues. The J segment lost 8 bases and the V segment lost 2 bases, leaving 7 bases of the junction unmatched. The CDR3, as DNA: TGTGCCAGCAGCTTAAGGACAGGGGTTTTGGAAAAACTGTTTTTT. Its translation is CASSLRTGVLEKLFF. The full variable domain, with the rest looked up from reference TRBV5-8 and TRBJ1-4, is EAGVTQSPTHLIKTRGQQATLRCSPISGHTSVYWYQQALGLGLQFLLWYDEGEERNRGNFPPRFSGRQFPNYSSELNVNALELEDSALYLCASSLRTGVLEKLFFGSGTQLSVL.

In nucleotides, the CDR3 is TGTGCCAGCAGTGAAAGTCGACAGGGGGTTGGAGTGAACACTGAAGCTTTCTTT. This gives the protein CASSESRQGVGVNTEAFF. The chain employs TRBV2 and TRBJ1-1, with 9 bases identical to TRBD1. CDR1 is SNHLY and CDR2 is FYNNEI in the germline V gene. V shed 2 bases and J 0 bases; nucleotides not matched to a gene: 10. The CDR3 contains 18 residues.

The chain uses TRBV9 and TRBJ2-2, with D unclear. Looked up from germline, CDR1 is SGDLS and CDR2 is YYNGEE. Deletions cut 0 bases from V and 7 bases from J, with 4 bases between. This CDR3 is built from 12 residues. Written as DNA, the CDR3 is TGTGCCAGCAGCGTAGTTAACGGGGAGCTGTTTTTT. Protein product: CASSVVNGELFF.

The J gene is TRBJ1-1, the V gene TRBV7-2; D perhaps matches TRBD1 (5 bases). CDR1 and CDR2 (germline): SGHTA, FQGNSA. This CDR3 has 12 residues. Trimming removed 4 bases from V and 8 bases from J, with 11 bases in between. The CDR3 is CASSWTGGEAFF. The DNA for the CDR3 is TGTGCCAGCAGCTGGACGGGGGGGGAAGCTTTCTTT.